The 7 T cell receptor beta chains below were found in one sample sequenced in a study of blood T cell repertoires in COVID-19. Sequenced by immunoSEQ multiplex PCR; TCRdb stores in-frame clones only, minus some. The sample records hundreds of thousands of clones, approximately 88% being singletons. Sample: peripheral blood. The receptors here all came from a woman aged 25 to 39 with COVID-19, enrolled during active disease.

The J gene is TRBJ2-3, the V gene TRBV7-9; 9 positions match TRBD2. The CDR3 covers 18 residues. Germline trimming cut 3 bases from V and 0 bases from J; bases unmatched to any gene: 10. Germline CDR1 is SEHNR and CDR2 is FQNEAQ (reference sequence). The CDR3 spells CASSLGTTSGTSTDTQYF. CDR3 in DNA: TGTGCCAGCAGCTTGGGGACGACTAGCGGAACTAGCACAGATACGCAGTATTTT. Complete variable domain (other parts from reference TRBV7-9 and TRBJ2-3): DTGVSQNPRHKITKRGQNVTFRCDPISEHNRLYWYRQTLGQGPEFLTYFQNEAQLEKSRLLSDRFSAERPKGSFSTLEIQRTEQGDSAMYLCASSLGTTSGTSTDTQYFGPGTRLTVL.

This sequence joins TRBV4-2 and TRBJ2-3; 10 bases fit TRBD2. V lost 4 bases and J lost 5; bases outside the gene matches: 3. This CDR3 has 14 amino acids. In germline, CDR1 is LGHNA, CDR2 YNFKEQ. Here the CDR3 DNA reads TGTGCCAGCAGCCCAGGACTAGCGGTAGATACGCAGTATTTT. Protein: CASSPGLAVDTQYF.

The chain recombines TRBV27 with TRBJ2-7; tentative D call: TRBD2 (5 bases). CDR1 and CDR2 from the germline V gene are MNHEY and SMNVEV (reference sequence). There are 11 residues in the CDR3. Trimming shortened V by 3 bases and J by 5 bases, and 5 bases separated the two germline ends. This CDR3 is CASSLRDEQYV. In DNA, the CDR3 is TGTGCCAGCAGTTTGAGGGACGAGCAGTACGTC.

This chain connects TRBV7-2 to TRBJ1-3; 8 bases match TRBD1. CDR1 and CDR2 from the germline V gene are SGHTA and FQGNSA. The CDR3 is 14 amino acids. V was clipped by 5 bases and J by 4 bases; unmatched bases: 4. The CDR3 loop reads CASSPGQGGNTIYF. The CDR3 DNA sequence: TGTGCCAGCAGCCCAGGACAGGGCGGAAACACCATATATTTT.

The rearrangement uses TRBV7-2 and TRBJ2-3; 10 nucleotides match TRBD2. CDR3 length: 16 residues. J was trimmed by 5 bases and V by 5 bases; bases with no gene match: 10. Germline CDR1 is SGHTA and CDR2 is FQGNSA. The CDR3, as DNA: TGTGCCAGCAGCCCCGCGAGCGGGAGGGTGGGAGATACGCAGTATTTT. It yields the protein CASSPASGRVGDTQYF.

V and J are TRBV7-2 and TRBJ2-3; TRBD2 matches 10 bases. This CDR3 is built from 15 residues. The ends lost 5 bases at V and 3 bases at J; junction bases unmatched: 5. CDR1 and CDR2 from the germline V gene are SGHTA and FQGNSA. The CDR3 bases are TGTGCCAGCAGCCTAGGGACTAGCGCGACAGATACGCAGTATTTT. This sequence encodes CASSLGTSATDTQYF.

The chain combines TRBV7-2 with TRBJ2-3; D uncertain. The V and J ends lost 3 bases and 0 bases respectively, with 10 bases between them. The V gene's germline CDR1 is SGHTA and CDR2 FQGNSA. The CDR3 is 15 residues long. The CDR3 coding sequence is TGTGCCAGCAGCTTCAACGGTCCTAGCACAGATACGCAGTATTTT. Amino acids: CASSFNGPSTDTQYF.